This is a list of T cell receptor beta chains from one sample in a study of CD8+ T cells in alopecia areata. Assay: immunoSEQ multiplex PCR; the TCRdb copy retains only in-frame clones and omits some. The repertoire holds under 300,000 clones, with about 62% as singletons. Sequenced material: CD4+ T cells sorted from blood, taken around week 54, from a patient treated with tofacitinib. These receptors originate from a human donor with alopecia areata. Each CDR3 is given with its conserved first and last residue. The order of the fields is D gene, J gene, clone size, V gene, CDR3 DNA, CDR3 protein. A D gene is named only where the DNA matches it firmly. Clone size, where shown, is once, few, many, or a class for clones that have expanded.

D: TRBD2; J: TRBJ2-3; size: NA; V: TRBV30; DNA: TGTGCCCGGGGGGAGGAGGGCCCAGATACGCAGTATTTT; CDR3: CARGEEGPDTQYF
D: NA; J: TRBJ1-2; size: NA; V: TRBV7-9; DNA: TGTGCCAGCAGCTCCGGAGGGGGTTTAGATGGCTACACCTTC; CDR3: CASSSGGGLDGYTF
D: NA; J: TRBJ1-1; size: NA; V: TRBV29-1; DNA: TGCAGCGTTGTCCGTGATGGTACTGAAGCTTTCTTT; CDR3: CSVVRDGTEAFF
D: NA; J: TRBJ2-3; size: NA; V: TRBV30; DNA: TGTGCCTGGAGTGTATTCCGCGATACGCAGTATTTT; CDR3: CAWSVFRDTQYF
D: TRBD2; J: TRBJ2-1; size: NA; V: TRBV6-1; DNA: TGTGCCAGCAGTTCAAGCGGGGGTTACAATGAGCAGTTCTTC; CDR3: CASSSSGGYNEQFF
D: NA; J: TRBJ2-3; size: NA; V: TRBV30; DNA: TGTGCCTGGAGTGTACTCCGGACAGATACGCAGTATTTT; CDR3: CAWSVLRTDTQYF
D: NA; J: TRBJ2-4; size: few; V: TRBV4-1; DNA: TGCGCCAGCAGCCAAATTGCGGACGGAAACATTCAGTACTTC; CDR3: CASSQIADGNIQYF
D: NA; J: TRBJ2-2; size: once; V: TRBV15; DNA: TGTGCCACCAGCAGAAATCTGGGGGAAGGTGCCGGGGAGCTGTTTTTT; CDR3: CATSRNLGEGAGELFF
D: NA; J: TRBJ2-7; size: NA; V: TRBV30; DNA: TGTGCCTGGACCCAGAACTCGGGGCGCGAGCAGTACTTC; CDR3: CAWTQNSGREQYF
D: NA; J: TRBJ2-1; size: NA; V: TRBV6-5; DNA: TGTGCCAGCACCGCTGCTTACGGCTCCTACAATGAGCAGTTCTTC; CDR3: CASTAAYGSYNEQFF
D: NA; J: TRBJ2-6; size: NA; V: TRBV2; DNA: TGTGCCAGCAGTGTGGCCGGCTTTGGGGCCAACGTCCTGACTTTC; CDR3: CASSVAGFGANVLTF
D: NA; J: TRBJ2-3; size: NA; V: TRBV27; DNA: TGTGCCAGCAAGTCCGTAGGGCGGCCCACAGATACGCAGTATTTT; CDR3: CASKSVGRPTDTQYF
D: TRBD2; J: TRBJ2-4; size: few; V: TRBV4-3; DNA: TGCGCCAGCAGCCAAGATGTCGGCGGGAGATTAGCCAAAAACATTCAGTACTTC; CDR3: CASSQDVGGRLAKNIQYF
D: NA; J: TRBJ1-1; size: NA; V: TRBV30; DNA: TGTGCCTGGACCAGGGACCGGAACACTGAAGCTTTCTTT; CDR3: CAWTRDRNTEAFF
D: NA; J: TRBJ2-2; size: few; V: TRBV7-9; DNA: TGTGCCAGCAGCCCTTGGCAGGTTAACACCGGGGAGCTGTTTTTT; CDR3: CASSPWQVNTGELFF
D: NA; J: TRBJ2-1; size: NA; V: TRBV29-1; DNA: TGCAGCGTCGGAAGGGGGGGGAACAATGAGCAGTTCTTC; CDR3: CSVGRGGNNEQFF
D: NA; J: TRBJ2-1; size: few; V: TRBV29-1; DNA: TGCAGCGCTGTTAACGTCCACCCTTACAATGAGCAGTTCTTC; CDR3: CSAVNVHPYNEQFF
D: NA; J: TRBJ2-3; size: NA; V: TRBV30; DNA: TGTGCCTGGAGTGTAGGACGGGCGGATACGCAGTATTTT; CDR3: CAWSVGRADTQYF
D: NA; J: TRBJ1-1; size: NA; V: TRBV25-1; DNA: TGTGCCAGCAGTGAATTGGGCGCTGAAGCTTTCTTT; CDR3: CASSELGAEAFF
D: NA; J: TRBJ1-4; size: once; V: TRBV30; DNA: TGTGCCTGGAGTACCCCAGGTGGAATGAATGAAAAACTGTTTTTT; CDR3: CAWSTPGGMNEKLFF
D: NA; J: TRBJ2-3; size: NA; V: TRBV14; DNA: TGTGCCAGCAGCTATAGTAATACGCAGTATTTT; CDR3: CASSYSNTQYF
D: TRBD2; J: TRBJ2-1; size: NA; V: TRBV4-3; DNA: TGCGCCAGCAGCCCCACTAGCGGGGGTTACAATGAGCAGTTCTTC; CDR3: CASSPTSGGYNEQFF
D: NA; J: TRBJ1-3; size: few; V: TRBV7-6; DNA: TGTGCCAGCAGCTTAGAGGGGAATTTGGGAAACACCATATATTTT; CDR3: CASSLEGNLGNTIYF
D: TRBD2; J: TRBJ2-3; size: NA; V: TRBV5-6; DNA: TGTGCCAGCAGCAGGGCACTAGCGGCCCTCGCAGATACGCAGTATTTT; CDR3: CASSRALAALADTQYF
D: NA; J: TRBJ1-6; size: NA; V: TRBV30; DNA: TGTGCCTGGAGTGTACGCATGGAGGGGAATTCACCCCTCCACTTT; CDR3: CAWSVRMEGNSPLHF
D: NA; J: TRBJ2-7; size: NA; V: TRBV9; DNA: TGTGCCAGCAGCGTAGGGGGGATTAGTAACGAGCAGTACTTC; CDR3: CASSVGGISNEQYF
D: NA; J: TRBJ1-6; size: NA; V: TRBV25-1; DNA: TGTGCCAGCAAGCAGGAGATTGGGACACCCCTCCACTTT; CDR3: CASKQEIGTPLHF
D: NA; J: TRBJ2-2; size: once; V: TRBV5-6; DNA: TGTGCCAGCAGCTTGCGGTCCACCGGGGAGCTGTTTTTT; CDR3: CASSLRSTGELFF
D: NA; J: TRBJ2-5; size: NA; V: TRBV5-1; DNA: TGCGCCAGCACGACAGGACAAGAGACCCAGTACTTC; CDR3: CASTTGQETQYF
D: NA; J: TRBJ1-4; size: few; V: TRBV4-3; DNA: TGCGCCAGCAGCCGGGGCGGCTCTAATGAAAAACTGTTTTTT; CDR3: CASSRGGSNEKLFF
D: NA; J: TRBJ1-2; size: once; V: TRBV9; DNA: TGTGCCAGCAGCGGAGTGGGAGCAAACTATGGCTACACCTTC; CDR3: CASSGVGANYGYTF
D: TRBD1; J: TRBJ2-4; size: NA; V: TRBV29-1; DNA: TGCAGCGTTGAAGATCGGAGCGGACAGGGAAAAGCCAAAAACATTCAGTACTTC; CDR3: CSVEDRSGQGKAKNIQYF
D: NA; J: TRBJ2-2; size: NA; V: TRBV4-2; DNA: TGTGCCAGCAGCCAAGCCAGCACGAACACCGGGGAGCTGTTTTTT; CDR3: CASSQASTNTGELFF
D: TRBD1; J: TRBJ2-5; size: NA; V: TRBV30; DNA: TGTGCCTCAAATACAGGGGCCCAAGAGACCCAGTACTTC; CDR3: CASNTGAQETQYF
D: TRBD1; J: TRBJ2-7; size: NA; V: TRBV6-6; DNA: TGTGCCAGCAGTTCGGGACAGGGGCGGTACTTC; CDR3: CASSSGQGRYF
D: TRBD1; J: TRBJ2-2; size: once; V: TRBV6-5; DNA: TGTGCCAGCAGTCGCCGGACAGGATTAGGCGGGGAGCTGTTTTTT; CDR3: CASSRRTGLGGELFF
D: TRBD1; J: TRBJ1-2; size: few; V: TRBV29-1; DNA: TGCAGCGTCACTACAGGGGCGGGGGCCTATGGCTACACCTTC; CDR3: CSVTTGAGAYGYTF
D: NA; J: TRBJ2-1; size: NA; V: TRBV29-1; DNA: TGCAGCACACAGGGTAAATATGAGCAGTTCTTC; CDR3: CSTQGKYEQFF
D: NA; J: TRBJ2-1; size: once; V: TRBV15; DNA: TGTGCCACCAGCAGAGAAGTACTAGTGGTTAATGAGCAGTTCTTC; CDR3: CATSREVLVVNEQFF
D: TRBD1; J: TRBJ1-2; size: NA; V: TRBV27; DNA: TGTGCCAGCAGTACCAACAGGGGGATAAACTATGGCTACACCTTC; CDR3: CASSTNRGINYGYTF
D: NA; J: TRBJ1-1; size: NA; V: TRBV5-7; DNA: TGTGCCAGCAGTTTAAACACAGGGAAACCGAACACTGAAGCTTTCTTT; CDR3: CASSLNTGKPNTEAFF
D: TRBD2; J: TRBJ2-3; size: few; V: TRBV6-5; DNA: TGTGCCAGCAGTCGAGCGGGGGGGCCATCAGATACGCAGTATTTT; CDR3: CASSRAGGPSDTQYF
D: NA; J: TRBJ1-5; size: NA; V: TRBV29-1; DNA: TGCAGCGTCCGCGACGGGGGTGGCAATCAGCCCCAGCATTTT; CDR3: CSVRDGGGNQPQHF
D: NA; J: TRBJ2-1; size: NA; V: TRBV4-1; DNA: TGCGCCAGCAGCCAAGTTAGGTACAATGAGCAGTTCTTC; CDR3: CASSQVRYNEQFF
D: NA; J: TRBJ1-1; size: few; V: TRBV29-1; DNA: TGCAGCGTTGGAAAGGGTACTGAAGCTTTCTTT; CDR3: CSVGKGTEAFF
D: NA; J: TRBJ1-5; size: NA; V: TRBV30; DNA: TGTGCCTGGAGTGTGGTGGCCTCGGATCAGCCCCAGCATTTT; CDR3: CAWSVVASDQPQHF
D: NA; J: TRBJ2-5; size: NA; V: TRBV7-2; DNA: TGTGCCAGCAGCTTCCCGGGGGGCTTAATCCAAGAGACCCAGTACTTC; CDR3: CASSFPGGLIQETQYF
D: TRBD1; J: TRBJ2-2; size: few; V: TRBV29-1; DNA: TGCAGCGTCCGCGGACAGGGCAAGGACACCGGGGAGCTGTTTTTT; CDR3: CSVRGQGKDTGELFF
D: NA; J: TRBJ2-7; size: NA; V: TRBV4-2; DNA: TGTGCCAGCAGCCAAGAAGGGGGCCAGGAGGGCTCCTACGAGCAGTACTTC; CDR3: CASSQEGGQEGSYEQYF
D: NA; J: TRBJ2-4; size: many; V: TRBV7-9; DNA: TGTGCCAGCAGCCTCCTCGAAAGGGTGGACATTCAGTACTTC; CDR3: CASSLLERVDIQYF
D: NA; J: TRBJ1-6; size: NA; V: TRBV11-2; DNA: TGTGCCAGCAGCCCTAGGGAGGTCTGGGATTCACCCCTCCACTTT; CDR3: CASSPREVWDSPLHF
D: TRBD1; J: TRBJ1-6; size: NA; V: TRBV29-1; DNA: TGCAGCGTTCTGACAGGGTGGGGTTCACCCCTCCACTTT; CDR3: CSVLTGWGSPLHF